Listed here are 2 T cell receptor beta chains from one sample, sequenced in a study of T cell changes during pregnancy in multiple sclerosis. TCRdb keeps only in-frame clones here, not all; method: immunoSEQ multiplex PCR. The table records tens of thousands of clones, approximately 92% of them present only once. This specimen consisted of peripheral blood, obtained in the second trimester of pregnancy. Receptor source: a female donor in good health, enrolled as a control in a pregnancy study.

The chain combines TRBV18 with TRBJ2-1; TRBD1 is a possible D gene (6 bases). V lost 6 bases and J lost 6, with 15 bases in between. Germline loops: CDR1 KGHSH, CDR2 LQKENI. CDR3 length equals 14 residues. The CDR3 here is CASSRLQGPNEQFF. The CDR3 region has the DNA TGTGCCAGCTCGCGATTACAGGGACCCAATGAGCAGTTCTTC.

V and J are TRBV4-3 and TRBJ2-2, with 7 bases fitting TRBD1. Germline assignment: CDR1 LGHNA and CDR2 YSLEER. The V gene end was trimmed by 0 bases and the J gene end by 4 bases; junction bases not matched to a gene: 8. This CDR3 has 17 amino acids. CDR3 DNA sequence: TGCGCCAGCAGCCAAGACCTGTACCCAGGGGGCACCGGGGAGCTGTTTTTT. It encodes CASSQDLYPGGTGELFF.